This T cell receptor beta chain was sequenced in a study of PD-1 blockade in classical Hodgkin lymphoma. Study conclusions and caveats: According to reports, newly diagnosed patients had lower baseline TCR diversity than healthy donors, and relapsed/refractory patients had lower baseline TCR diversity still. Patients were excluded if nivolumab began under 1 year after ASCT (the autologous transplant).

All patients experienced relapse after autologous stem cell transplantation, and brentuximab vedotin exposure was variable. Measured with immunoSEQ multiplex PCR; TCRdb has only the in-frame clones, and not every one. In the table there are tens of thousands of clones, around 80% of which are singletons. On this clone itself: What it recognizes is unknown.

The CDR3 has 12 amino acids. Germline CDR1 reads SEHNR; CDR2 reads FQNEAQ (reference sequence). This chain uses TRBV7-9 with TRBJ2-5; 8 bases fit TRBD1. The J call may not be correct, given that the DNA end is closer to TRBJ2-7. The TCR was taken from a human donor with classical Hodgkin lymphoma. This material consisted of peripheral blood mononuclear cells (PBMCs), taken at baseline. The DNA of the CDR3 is TGTGCCAGCAGCCCGACAGGGGCCGAGCAGTACTTC. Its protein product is CASSPTGAEQYF.